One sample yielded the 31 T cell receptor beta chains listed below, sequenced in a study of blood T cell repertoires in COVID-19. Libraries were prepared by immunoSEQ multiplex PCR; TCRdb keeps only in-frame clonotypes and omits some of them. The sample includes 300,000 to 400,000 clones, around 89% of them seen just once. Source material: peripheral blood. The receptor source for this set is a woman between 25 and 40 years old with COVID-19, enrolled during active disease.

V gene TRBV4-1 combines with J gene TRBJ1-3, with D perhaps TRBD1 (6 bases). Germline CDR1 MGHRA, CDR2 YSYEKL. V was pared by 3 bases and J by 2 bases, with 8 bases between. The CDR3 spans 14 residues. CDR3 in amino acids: CASSQDSPGNTIYF. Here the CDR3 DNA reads TGCGCCAGCAGCCAGGACAGCCCTGGAAACACCATATATTTT.

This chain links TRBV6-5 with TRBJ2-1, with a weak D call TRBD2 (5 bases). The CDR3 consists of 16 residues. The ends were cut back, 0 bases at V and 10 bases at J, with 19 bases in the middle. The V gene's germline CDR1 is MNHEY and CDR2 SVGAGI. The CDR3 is CASSYSSGDAGSEQFF. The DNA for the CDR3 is TGTGCCAGCAGTTACTCTTCCGGGGATGCGGGTAGCGAGCAGTTCTTC.

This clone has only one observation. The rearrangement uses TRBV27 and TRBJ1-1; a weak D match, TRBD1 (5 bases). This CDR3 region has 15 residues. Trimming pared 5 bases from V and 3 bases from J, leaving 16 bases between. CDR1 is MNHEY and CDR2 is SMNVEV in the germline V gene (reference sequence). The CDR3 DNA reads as TGTGCCAGCAGTCGGGGGGATGGGGGGTACACTGAAGCTTTCTTT. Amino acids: CASSRGDGGYTEAFF.

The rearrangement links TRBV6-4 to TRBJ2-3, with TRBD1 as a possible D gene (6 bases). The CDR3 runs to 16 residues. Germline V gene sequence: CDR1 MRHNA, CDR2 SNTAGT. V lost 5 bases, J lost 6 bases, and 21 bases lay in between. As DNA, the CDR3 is TGTGCCAGCAGTCGAGACGCGGCAGGGGATGGGGATACGCAGTATTTT. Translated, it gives CASSRDAAGDGDTQYF.

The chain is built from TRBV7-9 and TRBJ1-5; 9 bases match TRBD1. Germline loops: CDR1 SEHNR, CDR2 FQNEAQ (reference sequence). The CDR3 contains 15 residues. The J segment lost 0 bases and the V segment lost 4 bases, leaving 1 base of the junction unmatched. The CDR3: CASSSDRGSNQPQHF. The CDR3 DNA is TGTGCCAGCAGCTCGGACAGGGGTAGCAATCAGCCCCAGCATTTT. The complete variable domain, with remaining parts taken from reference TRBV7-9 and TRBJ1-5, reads DTGVSQNPRHKITKRGQNVTFRCDPISEHNRLYWYRQTLGQGPEFLTYFQNEAQLEKSRLLSDRFSAERPKGSFSTLEIQRTEQGDSAMYLCASSSDRGSNQPQHFGDGTRLSIL.

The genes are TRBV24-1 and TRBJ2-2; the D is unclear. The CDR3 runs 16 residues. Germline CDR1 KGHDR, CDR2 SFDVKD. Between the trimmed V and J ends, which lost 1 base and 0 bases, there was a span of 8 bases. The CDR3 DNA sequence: TGTGCCACCAGTGATTTAGAGAGCGCGAACACCGGGGAGCTGTTTTTT. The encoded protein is CATSDLESANTGELFF.

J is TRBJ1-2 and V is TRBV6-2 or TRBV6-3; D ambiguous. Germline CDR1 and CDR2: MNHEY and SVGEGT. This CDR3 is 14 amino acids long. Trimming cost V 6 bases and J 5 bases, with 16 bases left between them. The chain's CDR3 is CASSHSTPGYGYTF. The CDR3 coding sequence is TGTGCCAGCAGCCACTCGACCCCCGGGTATGGCTACACCTTC.

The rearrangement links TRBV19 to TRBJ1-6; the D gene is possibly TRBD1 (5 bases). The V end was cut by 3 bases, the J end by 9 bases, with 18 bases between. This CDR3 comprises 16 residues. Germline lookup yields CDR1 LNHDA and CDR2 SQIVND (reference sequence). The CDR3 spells CASSIGQGIRSSPLHF. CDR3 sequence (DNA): TGTGCCAGTAGTATTGGGCAGGGAATTCGTAGTTCACCCCTCCACTTT.

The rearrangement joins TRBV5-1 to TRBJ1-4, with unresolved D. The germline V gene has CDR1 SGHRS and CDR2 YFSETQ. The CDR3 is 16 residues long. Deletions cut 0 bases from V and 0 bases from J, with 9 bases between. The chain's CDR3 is CASSLAGPATNEKLFF. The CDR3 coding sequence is TGCGCCAGCAGCTTGGCAGGCCCTGCAACTAATGAAAAACTGTTTTTT.

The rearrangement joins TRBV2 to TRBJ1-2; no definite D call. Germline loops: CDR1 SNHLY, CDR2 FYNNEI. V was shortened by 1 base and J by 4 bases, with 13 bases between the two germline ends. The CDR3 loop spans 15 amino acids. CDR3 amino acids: CASSEDRGWSYGYTF. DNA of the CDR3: TGTGCCAGCAGTGAAGATCGGGGTTGGAGCTATGGCTACACCTTC.

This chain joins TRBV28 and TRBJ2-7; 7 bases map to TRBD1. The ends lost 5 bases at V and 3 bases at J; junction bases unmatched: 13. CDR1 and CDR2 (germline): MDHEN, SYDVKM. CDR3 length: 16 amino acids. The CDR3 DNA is TGTGCCAGCAGTCAAGGGTCGGCAGGGGGTTTCTACGAGCAGTACTTC. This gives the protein CASSQGSAGGFYEQYF.

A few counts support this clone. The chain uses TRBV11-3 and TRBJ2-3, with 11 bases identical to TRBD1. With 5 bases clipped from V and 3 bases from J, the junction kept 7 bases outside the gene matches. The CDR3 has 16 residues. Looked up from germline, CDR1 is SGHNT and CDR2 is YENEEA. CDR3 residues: CASSTRTGGETDTQYF. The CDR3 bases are TGTGCCAGCAGCACTCGGACAGGGGGCGAGACAGATACGCAGTATTTT.

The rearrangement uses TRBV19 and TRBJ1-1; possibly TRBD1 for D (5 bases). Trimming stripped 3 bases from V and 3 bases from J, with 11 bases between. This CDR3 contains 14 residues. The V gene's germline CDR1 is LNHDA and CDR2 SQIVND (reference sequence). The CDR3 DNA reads TGTGCCAGTAGTATTAGGGGTACGGACACTGAAGCTTTCTTT. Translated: CASSIRGTDTEAFF.

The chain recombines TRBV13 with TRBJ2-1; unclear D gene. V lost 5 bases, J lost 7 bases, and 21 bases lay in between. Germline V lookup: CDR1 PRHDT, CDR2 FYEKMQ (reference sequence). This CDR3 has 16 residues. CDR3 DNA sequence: TGTGCCAGCAGCCCATTCCCCGCTGATGGCATAAATGAGCAGTTCTTC. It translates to CASSPFPADGINEQFF.

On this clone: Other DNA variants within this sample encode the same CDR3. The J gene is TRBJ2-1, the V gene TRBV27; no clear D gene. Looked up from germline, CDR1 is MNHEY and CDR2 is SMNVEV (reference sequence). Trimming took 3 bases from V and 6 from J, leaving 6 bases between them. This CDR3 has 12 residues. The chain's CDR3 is CASSFPGNEQFF. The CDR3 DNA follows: TGTGCCAGCAGTTTCCCGGGCAATGAGCAGTTCTTC.

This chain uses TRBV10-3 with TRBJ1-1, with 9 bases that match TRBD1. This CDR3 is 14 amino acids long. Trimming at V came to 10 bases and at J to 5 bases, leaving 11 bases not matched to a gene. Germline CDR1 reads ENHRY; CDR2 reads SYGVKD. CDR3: CATIQQGAGTEAFF. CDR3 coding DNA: TGTGCCACCATCCAACAGGGGGCAGGGACTGAAGCTTTCTTT.

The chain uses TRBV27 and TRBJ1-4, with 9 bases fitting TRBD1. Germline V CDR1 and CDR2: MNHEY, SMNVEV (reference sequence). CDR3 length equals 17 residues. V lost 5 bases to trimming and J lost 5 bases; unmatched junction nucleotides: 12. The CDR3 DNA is TGTGCCAGCAGTCCGCTATCGGACAGGGGCTACAATGAAAAACTGTTTTTT. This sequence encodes CASSPLSDRGYNEKLFF.

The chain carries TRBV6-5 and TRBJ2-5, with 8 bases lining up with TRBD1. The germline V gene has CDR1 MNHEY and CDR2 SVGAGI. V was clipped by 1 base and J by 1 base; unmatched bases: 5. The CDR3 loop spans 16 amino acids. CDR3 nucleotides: TGTGCCAGCAGTTACTACTGGGGACAGGCCCAAGAGACCCAGTACTTC. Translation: CASSYYWGQAQETQYF.

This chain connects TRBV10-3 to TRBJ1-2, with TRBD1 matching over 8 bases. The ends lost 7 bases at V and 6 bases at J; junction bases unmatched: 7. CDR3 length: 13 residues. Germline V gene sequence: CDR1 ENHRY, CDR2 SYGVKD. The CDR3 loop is CAITVGQEHGYTF. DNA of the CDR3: TGTGCCATCACCGTGGGACAGGAGCATGGCTACACCTTC.

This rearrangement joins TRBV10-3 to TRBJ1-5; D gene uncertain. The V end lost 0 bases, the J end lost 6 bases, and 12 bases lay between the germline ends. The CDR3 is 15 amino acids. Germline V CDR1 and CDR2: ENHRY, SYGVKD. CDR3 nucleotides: TGTGCCATCAGTGAGTCGGCCCCCGCTAGTCAGCCCCAGCATTTT. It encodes CAISESAPASQPQHF.

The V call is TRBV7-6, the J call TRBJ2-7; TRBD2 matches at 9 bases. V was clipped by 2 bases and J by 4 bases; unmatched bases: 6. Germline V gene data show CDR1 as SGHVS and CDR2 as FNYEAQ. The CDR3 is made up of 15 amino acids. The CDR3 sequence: CASSLSLAGIYEQYF. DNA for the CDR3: TGTGCCAGCAGCTTATCCCTAGCGGGGATTTACGAGCAGTACTTC.

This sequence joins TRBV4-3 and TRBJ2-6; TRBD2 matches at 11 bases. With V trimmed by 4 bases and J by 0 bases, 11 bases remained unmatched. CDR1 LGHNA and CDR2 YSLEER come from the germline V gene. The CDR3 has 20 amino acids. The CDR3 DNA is TGCGCCAGCAGCCCGGCCGTAACCGGGACTAGCGGCTCTGGGGCCAACGTCCTGACTTTC. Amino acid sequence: CASSPAVTGTSGSGANVLTF.

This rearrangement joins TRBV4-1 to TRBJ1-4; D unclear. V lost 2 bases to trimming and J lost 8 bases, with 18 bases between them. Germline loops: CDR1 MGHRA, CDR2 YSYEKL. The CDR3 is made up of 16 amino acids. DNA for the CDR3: TGCGCCAGCAGCCAATGGGGAGTTACACTCGGCGAAAAACTGTTTTTT. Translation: CASSQWGVTLGEKLFF.

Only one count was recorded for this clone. DNA of the CDR3: TGTGCCAGCAGTTACGGGCTCCGGGACAGGGGTGGCAATCAGCCCCAGCATTTT. It translates to CASSYGLRDRGGNQPQHF. This chain links TRBV6-2 or TRBV6-3 with TRBJ1-5, with 10 bases fitting TRBD1. V was pared by 2 bases and J by 2 bases, with 9 bases of the junction left unmatched. CDR1 and CDR2 (germline): MNHEY, SVGEGT. This CDR3 is 18 amino acids long.

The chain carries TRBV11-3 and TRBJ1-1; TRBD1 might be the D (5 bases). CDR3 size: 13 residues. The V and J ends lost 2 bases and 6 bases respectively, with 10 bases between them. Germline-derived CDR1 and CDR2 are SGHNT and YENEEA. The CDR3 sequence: CASSLWVGAEAFF. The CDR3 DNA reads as TGTGCCAGCAGCTTATGGGTAGGGGCTGAAGCTTTCTTT.

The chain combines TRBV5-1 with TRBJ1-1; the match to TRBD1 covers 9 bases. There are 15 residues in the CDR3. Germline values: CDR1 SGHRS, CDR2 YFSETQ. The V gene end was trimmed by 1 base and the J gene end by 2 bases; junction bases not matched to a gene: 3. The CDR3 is CASSLPGQGNTEAFF. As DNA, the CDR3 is TGCGCCAGCAGCTTGCCGGGACAGGGTAACACTGAAGCTTTCTTT.

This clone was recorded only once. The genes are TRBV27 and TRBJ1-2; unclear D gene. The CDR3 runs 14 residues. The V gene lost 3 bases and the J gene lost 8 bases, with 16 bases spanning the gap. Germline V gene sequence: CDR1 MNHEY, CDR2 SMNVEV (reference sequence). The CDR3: CASSFNGGQEGYTF. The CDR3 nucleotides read TGTGCCAGCAGTTTTAATGGCGGGCAAGAGGGCTACACCTTC.

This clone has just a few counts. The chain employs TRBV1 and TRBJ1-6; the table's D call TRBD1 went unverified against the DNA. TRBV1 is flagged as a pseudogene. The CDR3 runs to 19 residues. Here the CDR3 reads CTSSQDRDRGPPWNSPLHF. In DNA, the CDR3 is TGCACCAGCAGCCAAGATAGGGACAGGGGGCCACCTTGGAATTCACCCCTCCACTTT.

CDR3 sequence reads: CASTPTELVFETQYF. In DNA form, the CDR3 reads TGTGCCAGCACCCCAACCGAACTAGTATTTGAGACCCAGTACTTC. The chain joins TRBV6-2 or TRBV6-3 to TRBJ2-5, with D possibly being TRBD2 (5 bases). This CDR3 has 15 residues. Germline V gives CDR1 MNHEY, CDR2 SVGEGT. Between the trimmed V and J ends, which lost 7 bases and 5 bases, there was a span of 20 bases.

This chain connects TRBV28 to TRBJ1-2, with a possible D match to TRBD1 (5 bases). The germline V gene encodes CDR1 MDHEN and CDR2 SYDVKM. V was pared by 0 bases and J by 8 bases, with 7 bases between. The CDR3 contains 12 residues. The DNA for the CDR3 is TGTGCCAGCAGTTTATGGGCAGGGGGCTACACCTTC. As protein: CASSLWAGGYTF.

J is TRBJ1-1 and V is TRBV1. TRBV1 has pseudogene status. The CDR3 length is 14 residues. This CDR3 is CTSGDCSPRTEAFF. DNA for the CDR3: TGCACCAGCGGTGACTGCTCGCCGAGGACTGAAGCTTTCTTT.